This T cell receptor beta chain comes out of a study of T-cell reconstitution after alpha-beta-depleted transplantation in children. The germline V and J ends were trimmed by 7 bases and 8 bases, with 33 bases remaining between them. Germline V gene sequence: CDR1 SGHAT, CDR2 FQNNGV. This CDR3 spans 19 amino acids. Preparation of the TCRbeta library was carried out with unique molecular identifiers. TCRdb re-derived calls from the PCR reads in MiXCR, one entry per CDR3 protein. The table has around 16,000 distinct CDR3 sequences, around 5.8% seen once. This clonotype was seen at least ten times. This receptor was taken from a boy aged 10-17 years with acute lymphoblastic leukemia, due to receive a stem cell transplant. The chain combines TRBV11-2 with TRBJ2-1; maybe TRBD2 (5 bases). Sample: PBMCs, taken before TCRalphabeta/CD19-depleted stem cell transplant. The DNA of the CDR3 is TGTGCCAGCAACTCCCGCAGCAACCTCAAAGGGCGTCTCGGGGATGAGCAGTTCTTC. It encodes CASNSRSNLKGRLGDEQFF.